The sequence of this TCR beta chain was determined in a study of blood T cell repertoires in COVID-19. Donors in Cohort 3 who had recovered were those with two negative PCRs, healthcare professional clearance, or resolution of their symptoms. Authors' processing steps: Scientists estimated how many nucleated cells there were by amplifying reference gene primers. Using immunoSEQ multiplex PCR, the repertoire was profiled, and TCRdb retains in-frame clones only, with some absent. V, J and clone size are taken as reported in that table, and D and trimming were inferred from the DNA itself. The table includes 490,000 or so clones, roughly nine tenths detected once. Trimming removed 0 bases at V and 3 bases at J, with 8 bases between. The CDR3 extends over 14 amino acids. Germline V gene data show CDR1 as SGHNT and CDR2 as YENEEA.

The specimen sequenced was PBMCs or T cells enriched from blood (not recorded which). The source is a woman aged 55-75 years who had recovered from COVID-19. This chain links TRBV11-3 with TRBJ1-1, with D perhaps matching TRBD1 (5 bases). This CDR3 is CASSLDLQDTEAFF. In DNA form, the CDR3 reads TGTGCCAGCAGCTTAGATCTACAGGACACTGAAGCTTTCTTT.